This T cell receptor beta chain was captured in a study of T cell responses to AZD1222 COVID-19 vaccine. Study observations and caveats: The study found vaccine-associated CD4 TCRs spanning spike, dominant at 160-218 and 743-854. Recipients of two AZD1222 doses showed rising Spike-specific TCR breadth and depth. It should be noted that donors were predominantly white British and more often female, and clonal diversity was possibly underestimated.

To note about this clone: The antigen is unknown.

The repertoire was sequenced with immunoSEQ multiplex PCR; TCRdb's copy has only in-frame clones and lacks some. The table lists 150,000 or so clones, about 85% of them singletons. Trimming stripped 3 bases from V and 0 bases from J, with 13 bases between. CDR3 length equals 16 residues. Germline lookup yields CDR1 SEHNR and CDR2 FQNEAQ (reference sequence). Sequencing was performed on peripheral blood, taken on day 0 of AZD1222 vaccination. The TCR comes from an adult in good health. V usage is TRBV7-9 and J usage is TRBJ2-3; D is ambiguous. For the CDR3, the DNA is TGTGCCAGCAGCTTTATCGGGTCCTCTAGCACAGATACGCAGTATTTT. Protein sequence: CASSFIGSSSTDTQYF. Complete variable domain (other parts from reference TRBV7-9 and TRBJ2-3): DTGVSQNPRHKITKRGQNVTFRCDPISEHNRLYWYRQTLGQGPEFLTYFQNEAQLEKSRLLSDRFSAERPKGSFSTLEIQRTEQGDSAMYLCASSFIGSSSTDTQYFGPGTRLTVL.